This T cell receptor beta chain was retrieved from a study of T cells in localized non-small cell lung cancer. As for this clone: As yet, its antigen is unknown.

This CDR3 contains 15 residues. The germline V gene has CDR1 KGHSH and CDR2 LQKENI. V was shortened by 4 bases and J by 5 bases, with 17 bases between the two germline ends. Study results and caveats: Because sequencing included only one region (of the tumor), heterogeneity remains possible. There were a median around 57 of the top 100 tumor clones appearing in adjacent lung. Exceeding tumor, uninvolved adjacent lung had the highest T cell clonality. Higher T cell density in the blood was associated with longer overall survival, whereas higher adjacent-lung clonality associated with shorter survival.

Data came from immunoSEQ multiplex PCR; TCRdb stores just in-frame clones and leaves some out. The sample consists of roughly 6,000 clones, approximately 80% of them appearing once. The sequences come from peripheral blood mononuclear cells, collected before any cancer treatment. The chain carries TRBV18 and TRBJ1-2, with D possibly being TRBD1 (6 bases). This TCR derives from a female donor of 60 years or more with stage II lung adenocarcinoma. CDR3 coding DNA: TGTGCCAGCTCACTAGATGCACAGGGAGTTTATGGCTACACCTTC. It translates to CASSLDAQGVYGYTF.